This T cell receptor beta chain originates from a study of blood T cell repertoires in COVID-19. Germline V gene sequence: CDR1 SNHLY, CDR2 FYNNEI. The CDR3 extends over 15 amino acids. V gave up 4 bases and J gave up 2 bases; unmatched junction bases: 4. Study processing details: From reference gene primer amplification, estimates of nucleated cell counts were derived. Sequencing was performed with immunoSEQ multiplex PCR; in TCRdb, only in-frame clones are kept and a portion is missing. Clone size and V and J calls were adopted from that table, with D and trimming inferred from the DNA. Of about 270,000 clones listed, 85% to 90% are singletons.

This chain joins TRBV2 and TRBJ2-3; 9 bases line up with TRBD2. The clonotype comes from a woman in her thirties with COVID-19, enrolled during active disease. Sequenced: peripheral blood. CDR3 sequence: CASSVRLADTDTQYF. CDR3 in DNA: TGTGCCAGCAGTGTCAGACTAGCGGACACAGATACGCAGTATTTT.